This entry concerns a single T cell receptor beta chain. Antigen: not known. The ends were cut back, 0 bases at V and 1 base at J, with 3 bases in the middle. The CDR3 has 13 residues. This entry comes from a study of T cell responses to AZD1222 COVID-19 vaccine. The study, taken as a whole, reports: Most donors were white British, females outnumbered males, and clonal diversity was possibly underestimated.

Sequenced by immunoSEQ multiplex PCR; TCRdb stores in-frame clones only, minus some. This table holds about 79,000 clones, around 80% found once. This sample comprised peripheral blood, obtained on day 0 of AZD1222 vaccination. The chain has TRBV12-3 or TRBV12-4 and TRBJ1-1, with D uncertain. The receptor comes from an adult in good health. The CDR3 nucleotides are TGTGCCAGCAGTTTAGCAGAGAACACTGAAGCTTTCTTT. Translation gives CASSLAENTEAFF.